The rows below give T cell receptor beta chains drawn from one sample of a study of T cell responses to AZD1222 COVID-19 vaccine. Produced via immunoSEQ multiplex PCR; TCRdb's table is partial and in-frame only. The data hold 90,000 to 95,000 clones, with about 88% observed a single time. The specimen comprised peripheral blood, sampled on day 0 of AZD1222 vaccination. Every receptor here comes from an adult in good health. Both conserved end residues are part of each CDR3. A D gene is named only where the DNA matches it firmly. Clone size is shown for a subset of rows, as once, few, many or a class of expanded clone.

d_call,j_call,clone_size,v_call,cdr3_nt,cdr3_aa
NA,TRBJ1-6,NA,TRBV28,TGTGCCAGCAGTTTGTCCATCTCACCCCTCCACTTT,CASSLSISPLHF
NA,TRBJ2-5,NA,TRBV5-1,TGCGCCAGCAGCCTTCAAGAGACCCAGTACTTC,CASSLQETQYF
TRBD1,TRBJ2-1,NA,TRBV2,TGTGCCATTCGATCGGGACAGGGTACCAATGAGCAGTTCTTC,CAIRSGQGTNEQFF
NA,TRBJ2-5,NA,TRBV7-2,TGTGCCAGCAGCTTAGTTGCAGCGGCTCAAGAGACCCAGTACTTC,CASSLVAAAQETQYF
NA,TRBJ1-4,NA,TRBV18,TGTGCCAGCTCACCACCGGACAGACTTAATGAAAAACTGTTTTTT,CASSPPDRLNEKLFF
NA,TRBJ1-5,few,TRBV7-2,TGTGCCAGCAGCTCTCAAGGTAATCAGCCCCAGCATTTT,CASSSQGNQPQHF
TRBD2,TRBJ2-3,NA,TRBV28,TGTGCCAGCATGGCTAGCGGGAGTGGAACAGATACGCAGTATTTT,CASMASGSGTDTQYF
NA,TRBJ1-4,NA,TRBV7-9,TGTGCCAGCAGCCCTAGCCCGGGACACCTTGCAACTAATGAAAAACTGTTTTTT,CASSPSPGHLATNEKLFF
TRBD2,TRBJ2-5,NA,TRBV6-5,TGTGCCTCAGAGGGACTAGGAAGGACCCAGTACTTC,CASEGLGRTQYF
TRBD1,TRBJ1-5,NA,TRBV4-1,TGCGCCAGCAGCCAAAGACAGGGTACCAATCAGCCCCAGCATTTT,CASSQRQGTNQPQHF
TRBD1,TRBJ1-2,few,TRBV7-9,TGTGCCAGCAGCTATGACAGGGGATCGGGCTACACCTTC,CASSYDRGSGYTF
NA,TRBJ1-1,once,TRBV5-1,TGCGCCAGCAGCTTGGCGACGAACACTGAAGCTTTCTTT,CASSLATNTEAFF
NA,TRBJ1-2,NA,TRBV3-1/TRBV3-2,TGTGCCAGCAGCCAAGCGTCAGGGGTCTATGGCTACACCTTC,CASSQASGVYGYTF
NA,TRBJ2-7,NA,TRBV11-2,TGTGCCAGCAGCCCTCTCAGTACCCAGGGAGAGCAGTACTTC,CASSPLSTQGEQYF
NA,TRBJ1-1,NA,TRBV3-1/TRBV3-2,TGTGCCAGCAGCCAAGAGGGAAGTCTCCCTAACACTGAAGCTTTCTTT,CASSQEGSLPNTEAFF
TRBD1,TRBJ1-2,once,TRBV10-3,TGTGCCATCAGTGATTTGCCGGGACAGGCCCCGTTCACCTTC,CAISDLPGQAPFTF
NA,TRBJ1-1,few,TRBV6-2/TRBV6-3,TGTGCCAGCAGCTGGGGCCTTTCAGGGAGCACTGAAGCTTTCTTT,CASSWGLSGSTEAFF
NA,TRBJ1-2,NA,TRBV28,TGTGCCAGCAGCGCCCGTCCCCTTCTAGGCTACACCTTC,CASSARPLLGYTF
NA,TRBJ1-6,NA,TRBV7-9,TGTGCCAGCAGCCGCGCGGGCGAGTCACCCCTCCACTTT,CASSRAGESPLHF
NA,TRBJ2-3,NA,TRBV7-6,TGTGCCAGCAGCCCTACCCGGCCCGTCATACCAGATACGCAGTATTTT,CASSPTRPVIPDTQYF
NA,TRBJ2-7,NA,TRBV28,TGTGCCAGCAACATCGGGCAGACCTACGAGCAGTACTTC,CASNIGQTYEQYF
NA,TRBJ2-1,NA,TRBV6-5,TGTGCCAGCAGTTCCACCTCAGGGTACAATGAGCAGTTCTTC,CASSSTSGYNEQFF
TRBD2,TRBJ2-1,NA,TRBV24-1,TGTGCCACCAGTGGGGCTAGCGGGACAGCCTCGAACAATGAGCAGTTCTTC,CATSGASGTASNNEQFF
NA,TRBJ1-2,NA,TRBV5-4,TGTGCCAGCAGTACAACAGGGTTTAAGGCGGGCTACACCTTC,CASSTTGFKAGYTF
TRBD1,TRBJ2-6,NA,TRBV7-2,TGTGCCAGCAGCCCTCGACAGGGGGCTGGGGCCAACGTCCTGACTTTC,CASSPRQGAGANVLTF
NA,TRBJ1-4,NA,TRBV5-1,TGCGCCAGCAGTCAACAGCGGGGACCTAATGAAAAACTGTTTTTT,CASSQQRGPNEKLFF
TRBD2,TRBJ2-1,NA,TRBV24-1,TGTGCCACCAGTGATTTGGGACTAGCGGGCTACAATGAGCAGTTCTTC,CATSDLGLAGYNEQFF
TRBD2,TRBJ2-1,few,TRBV11-1,TGTGCCAGCAGCCCCCGGGAGGGGTTCTACAATGAGCAGTTCTTC,CASSPREGFYNEQFF
TRBD1,TRBJ2-7,NA,TRBV23-1,TGCGCCAGCAGTCAACTTCCGGGGACAGGGGTTAGTGACGAGCAGTACTTC,CASSQLPGTGVSDEQYF
TRBD2,TRBJ2-3,once,TRBV6-2/TRBV6-3,TGTGCCAGCAGTTACAGACTAGCGAGTTCTAGCACAGATACGCAGTATTTT,CASSYRLASSSTDTQYF
TRBD2,TRBJ2-1,NA,TRBV2,TGTGCCAGCAAATGGACTAGCGGGAGCTCCTACAATGAGCAGTTCTTC,CASKWTSGSSYNEQFF
NA,TRBJ2-5,NA,TRBV11-1,TGTGCCAGCACCGACGGAGGGGGCCCACGGGAGACCCAGTACTTC,CASTDGGGPRETQYF
NA,TRBJ1-1,few,TRBV7-2,TGTGCCAGCAGCGCCGGGACAACTACTGAAGCTTTCTTT,CASSAGTTTEAFF
NA,TRBJ2-5,NA,TRBV6-6,TGTGCCAGCAGCCAGGAGGGGGGAGGAGAGACCCAGTACTTC,CASSQEGGGETQYF
NA,TRBJ1-1,NA,TRBV5-1,TGCGCCAGCAGCTTGGCCAGATCGGAGGCAGGTCTGAACACTGAAGCTTTCTTT,CASSLARSEAGLNTEAFF
NA,TRBJ2-7,NA,TRBV2,TGTGCCAGCAGTGAATGGCAAGGGGGCTACGAGCAGTACTTC,CASSEWQGGYEQYF
TRBD1,TRBJ1-6,NA,TRBV5-1,TGCGCCAGCAGCCAGGGACAGGGTGTTAATTCACCCCTCCACTTT,CASSQGQGVNSPLHF
TRBD1,TRBJ1-2,NA,TRBV7-9,TGTGCCAGCAGCTTAGGGGACAGGGGCAACTATGGCTACACCTTC,CASSLGDRGNYGYTF
NA,TRBJ1-1,NA,TRBV28,TGTGCCAGCAGTCCCCCCCGACTTGGGAAGGACACTGAAGCTTTCTTT,CASSPPRLGKDTEAFF
NA,TRBJ1-1,NA,TRBV5-4,TGTGCCAGCAGCTCGATAGGGGTGTTGAACACTGAAGCTTTCTTT,CASSSIGVLNTEAFF
NA,TRBJ1-1,NA,TRBV4-2,TGTGCCAGCAGCCAGCTCACAGGGCTGGGCACTGAAGCTTTCTTT,CASSQLTGLGTEAFF
NA,TRBJ1-5,once,TRBV15,TGTGCCACCAGCAGAGGCGGCAGGGACAATCAGCCCCAGCATTTT,CATSRGGRDNQPQHF
NA,TRBJ2-1,NA,TRBV18,TGTGCCAGCTCACCACCGGGGGCGGGAGTCTACAATGAGCAGTTCTTC,CASSPPGAGVYNEQFF
NA,TRBJ2-5,once,TRBV18,TGTGCCAGCTCACCAGGCTATCAAGAGACCCAGTACTTC,CASSPGYQETQYF
NA,TRBJ2-1,NA,TRBV2,TGTGCCAGCAGTGAAGCGCTTCTAAGGCTGAACAATGAGCAGTTCTTC,CASSEALLRLNNEQFF
NA,TRBJ2-7,once,TRBV3-1/TRBV3-2,TGTGCCAGCAGCCTGACACGGGTTGGGGAGCAGTACTTC,CASSLTRVGEQYF
TRBD1,TRBJ1-2,once,TRBV5-4,TGTGCCAGCAGCTTGGGGGGACAGGGGGGAGAGGTCTATGGCTACACCTTC,CASSLGGQGGEVYGYTF
NA,TRBJ1-5,NA,TRBV5-6,TGTGCCAGCAGCTTGTACGGTCAGGGGATTCAGCCCCAGCATTTT,CASSLYGQGIQPQHF
NA,TRBJ1-1,NA,TRBV19,TGTGCCAGTAGTATGGGCCAGGTGAACACTGAAGCTTTCTTT,CASSMGQVNTEAFF
NA,TRBJ2-5,NA,TRBV6-5,TGTGCCAGCACGGCGGGACTGAAGACCCAGTACTTC,CASTAGLKTQYF
TRBD1,TRBJ1-2,NA,TRBV12-3/TRBV12-4,TGTGCCAGCACCCTGGGGGACAGTTATGGCTACACCTTC,CASTLGDSYGYTF
NA,TRBJ1-1,once,TRBV11-2,TGTGCCAGCTATTCCGGTGGGGCTACTTTCTTT,CASYSGGATFF
NA,TRBJ2-3,NA,TRBV27,TGTGCCAGCAGTTCTACAGGAGCCACTTACACAGATACGCAGTATTTT,CASSSTGATYTDTQYF
TRBD1,TRBJ2-7,NA,TRBV27,TGTGCCAGCTCCGTTCGGCAGGGGGCGCAAGAGCAGTACTTC,CASSVRQGAQEQYF
NA,TRBJ2-2,NA,TRBV27,TGTGCCAGCAGTTTAGGGAGGCAGCTGGTGACCGGGGAGCTGTTTTTT,CASSLGRQLVTGELFF
NA,TRBJ1-1,NA,TRBV7-2,TGTGCCAGCAGCTCAACCCGACAGACCTACACTGAAGCTTTCTTT,CASSSTRQTYTEAFF
NA,TRBJ1-5,NA,TRBV9,TGTGCCAGCAGCGTAGGTCCCGGGGGTCAGCCCCAGCATTTT,CASSVGPGGQPQHF
NA,TRBJ2-1,NA,TRBV3-1/TRBV3-2,TGTGCCAGCCACGGATACAATGAGCAGTTCTTC,CASHGYNEQFF
TRBD1,TRBJ1-2,NA,TRBV3-1/TRBV3-2,TGTGCCAGCACCCCAGGGGGCGCCCTCTATGGCTACACCTTC,CASTPGGALYGYTF